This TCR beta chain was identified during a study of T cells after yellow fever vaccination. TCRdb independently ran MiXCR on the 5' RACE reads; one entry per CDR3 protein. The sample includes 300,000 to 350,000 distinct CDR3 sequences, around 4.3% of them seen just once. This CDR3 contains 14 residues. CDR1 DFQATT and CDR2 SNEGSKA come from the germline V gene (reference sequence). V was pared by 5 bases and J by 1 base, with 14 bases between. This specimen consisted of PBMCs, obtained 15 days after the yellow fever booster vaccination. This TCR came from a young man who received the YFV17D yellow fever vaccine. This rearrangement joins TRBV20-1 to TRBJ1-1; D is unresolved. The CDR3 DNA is TGCAGTGCTCTAATTGGGCGGGAGAACACTGAAGCTTTCTTT. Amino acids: CSALIGRENTEAFF.